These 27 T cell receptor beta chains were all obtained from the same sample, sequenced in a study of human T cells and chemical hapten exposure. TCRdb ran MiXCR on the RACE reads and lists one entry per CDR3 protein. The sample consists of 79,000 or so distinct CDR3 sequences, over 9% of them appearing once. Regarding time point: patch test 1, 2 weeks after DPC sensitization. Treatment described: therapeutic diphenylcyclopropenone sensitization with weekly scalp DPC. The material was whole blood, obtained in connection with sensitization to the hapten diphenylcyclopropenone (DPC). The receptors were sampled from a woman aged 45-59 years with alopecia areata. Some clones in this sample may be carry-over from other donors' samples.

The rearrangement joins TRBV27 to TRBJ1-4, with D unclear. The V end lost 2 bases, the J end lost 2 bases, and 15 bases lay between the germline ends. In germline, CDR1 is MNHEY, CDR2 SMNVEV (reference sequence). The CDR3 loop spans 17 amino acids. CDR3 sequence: CASSLATPTETNEKLFF. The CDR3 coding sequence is TGTGCCAGCAGTTTAGCCACCCCGACCGAGACTAATGAAAAACTGTTTTTT.

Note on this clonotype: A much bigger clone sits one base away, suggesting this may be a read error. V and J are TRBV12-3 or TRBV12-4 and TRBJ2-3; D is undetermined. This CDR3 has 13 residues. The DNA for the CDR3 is TGTCCCAGCAGTTTTGGGGGCACAGATACGCAGTATTTT. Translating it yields CPSSFGGTDTQYF.

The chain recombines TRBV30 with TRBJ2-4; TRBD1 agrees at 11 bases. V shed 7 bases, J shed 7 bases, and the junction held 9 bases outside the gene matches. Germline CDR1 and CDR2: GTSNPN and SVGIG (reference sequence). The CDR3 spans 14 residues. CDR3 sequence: CAYKDRGLGNIQYF. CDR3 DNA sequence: TGTGCCTACAAGGACAGGGGGCTCGGGAACATTCAGTACTTC.

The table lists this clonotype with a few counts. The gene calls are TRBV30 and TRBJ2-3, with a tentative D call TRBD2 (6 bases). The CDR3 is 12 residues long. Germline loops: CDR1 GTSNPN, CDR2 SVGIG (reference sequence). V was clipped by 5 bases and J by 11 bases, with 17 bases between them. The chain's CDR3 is CAWATAGPRQYF. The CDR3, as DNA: TGTGCCTGGGCTACCGCGGGGCCCAGGCAGTATTTT.

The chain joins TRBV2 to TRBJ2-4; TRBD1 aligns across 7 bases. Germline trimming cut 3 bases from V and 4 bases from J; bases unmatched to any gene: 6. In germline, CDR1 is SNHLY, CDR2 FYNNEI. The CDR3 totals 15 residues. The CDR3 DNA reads TGTGCCAGCAGTGATCAGGGACAGCCAAAAAACATTCAGTACTTC. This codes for CASSDQGQPKNIQYF. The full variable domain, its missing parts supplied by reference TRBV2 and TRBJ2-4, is EPEVTQTPSHQVTQMGQEVILRCVPISNHLYFYWYRQILGQKVEFLVSFYNNEISEKSEIFDDQFSVERPDGSNFTLKIRSTKLEDSAMYFCASSDQGQPKNIQYFGAGTRLSVL.

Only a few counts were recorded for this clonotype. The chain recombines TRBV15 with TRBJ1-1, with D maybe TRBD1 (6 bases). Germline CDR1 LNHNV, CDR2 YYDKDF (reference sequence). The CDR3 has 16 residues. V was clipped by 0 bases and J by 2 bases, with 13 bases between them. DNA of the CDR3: TGTGCCACCAGCAGAGATCCCCCAGGGGCCAACACTGAAGCTTTCTTT. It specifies CATSRDPPGANTEAFF. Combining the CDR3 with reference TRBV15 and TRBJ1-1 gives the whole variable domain DAMVIQNPRYQVTQFGKPVTLSCSQTLNHNVMYWYQQKSSQAPKLLFHYYDKDFNNEADTPDNFQSRRPNTSFCFLDIRSPGLGDTAMYLCATSRDPPGANTEAFFGQGTRLTVV.

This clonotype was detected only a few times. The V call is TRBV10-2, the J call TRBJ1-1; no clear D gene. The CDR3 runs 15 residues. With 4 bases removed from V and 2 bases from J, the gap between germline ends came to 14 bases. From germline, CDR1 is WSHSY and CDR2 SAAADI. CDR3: CASSGSVRSNTEAFF. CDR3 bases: TGCGCCAGCAGTGGGTCAGTCCGATCTAACACTGAAGCTTTCTTT.

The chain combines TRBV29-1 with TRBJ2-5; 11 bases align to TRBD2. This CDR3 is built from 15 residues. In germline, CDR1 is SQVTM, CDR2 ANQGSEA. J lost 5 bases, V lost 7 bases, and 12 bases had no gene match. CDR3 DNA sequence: TGCAGCGCTTCACCCATAGCGGGAGGGCCCGAGACCCAGTACTTC. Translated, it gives CSASPIAGGPETQYF.

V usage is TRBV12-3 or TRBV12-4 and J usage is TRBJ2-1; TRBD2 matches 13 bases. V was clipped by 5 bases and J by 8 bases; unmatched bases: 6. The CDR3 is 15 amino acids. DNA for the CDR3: TGTGCCAGCAGTCCAGGGACTAGCGGGACCCATGAGCAGTTCTTC. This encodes CASSPGTSGTHEQFF.

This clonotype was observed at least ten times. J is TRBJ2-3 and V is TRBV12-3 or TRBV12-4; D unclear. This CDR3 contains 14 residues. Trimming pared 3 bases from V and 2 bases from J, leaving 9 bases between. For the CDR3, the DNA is TGTGCCAGCAGTTTGAGTCAGACCACAGATACGCAGTATTTT. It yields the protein CASSLSQTTDTQYF.

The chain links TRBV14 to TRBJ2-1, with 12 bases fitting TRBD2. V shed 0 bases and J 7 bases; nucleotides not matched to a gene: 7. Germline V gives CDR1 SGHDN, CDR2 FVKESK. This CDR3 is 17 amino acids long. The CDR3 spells CASSQEKGLAGWNEQFF. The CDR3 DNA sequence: TGTGCCAGCAGCCAAGAAAAGGGACTAGCGGGTTGGAATGAGCAGTTCTTC.

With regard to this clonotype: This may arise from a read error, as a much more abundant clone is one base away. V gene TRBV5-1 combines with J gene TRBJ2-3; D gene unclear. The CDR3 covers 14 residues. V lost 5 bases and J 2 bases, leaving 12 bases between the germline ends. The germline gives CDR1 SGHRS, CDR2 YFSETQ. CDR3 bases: TGCGCCAGCAGACCACAAAGCGACACAGATACGCAGTATTTT. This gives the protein CASRPQSDTDTQYF.

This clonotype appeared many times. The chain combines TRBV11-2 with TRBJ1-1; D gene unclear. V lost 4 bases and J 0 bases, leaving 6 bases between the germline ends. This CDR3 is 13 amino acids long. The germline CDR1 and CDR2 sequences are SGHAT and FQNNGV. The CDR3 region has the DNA TGTGCCAGCAGCTGGGCTCTGAACACTGAAGCTTTCTTT. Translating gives CASSWALNTEAFF.

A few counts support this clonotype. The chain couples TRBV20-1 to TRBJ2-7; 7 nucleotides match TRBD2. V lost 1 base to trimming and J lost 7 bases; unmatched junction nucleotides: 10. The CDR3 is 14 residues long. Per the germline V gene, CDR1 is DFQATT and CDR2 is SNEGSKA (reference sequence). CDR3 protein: CSARGLAAIREQYF. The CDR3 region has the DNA TGCAGTGCTAGAGGGCTAGCGGCGATCCGAGAGCAGTACTTC.

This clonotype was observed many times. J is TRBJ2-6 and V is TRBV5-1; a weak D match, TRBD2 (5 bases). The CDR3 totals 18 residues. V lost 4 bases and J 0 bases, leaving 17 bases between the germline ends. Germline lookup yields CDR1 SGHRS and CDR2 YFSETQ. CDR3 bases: TGCGCCAGCAGCCTGGCGGGCCGCCGCCTCTCTGGGGCCAACGTCCTGACTTTC. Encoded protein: CASSLAGRRLSGANVLTF.

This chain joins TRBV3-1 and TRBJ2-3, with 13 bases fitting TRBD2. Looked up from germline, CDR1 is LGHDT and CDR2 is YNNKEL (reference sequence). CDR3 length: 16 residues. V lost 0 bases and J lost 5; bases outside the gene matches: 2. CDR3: CASSQDRLAGGDTQYF. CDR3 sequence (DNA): TGTGCCAGCAGCCAAGATCGACTAGCGGGAGGAGATACGCAGTATTTT.

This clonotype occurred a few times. In nucleotides, the CDR3 is TGCAGTGCTATCGTCCCGGGACAGGGCCTTTATGGCTACACCTTC. It translates to CSAIVPGQGLYGYTF. The chain has TRBV20-1 and TRBJ1-2, with TRBD1 matching 9 bases. With 4 bases clipped from V and 5 bases from J, the junction kept 11 bases outside the gene matches. CDR1 is DFQATT and CDR2 is SNEGSKA in the germline V gene (reference sequence). This CDR3 is built from 15 residues.

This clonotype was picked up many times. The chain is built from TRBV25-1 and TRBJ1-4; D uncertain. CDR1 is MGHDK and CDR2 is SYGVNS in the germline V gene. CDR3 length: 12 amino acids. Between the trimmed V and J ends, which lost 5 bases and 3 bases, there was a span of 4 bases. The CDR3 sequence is CASSKANEKLFF. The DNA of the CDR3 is TGTGCCAGCAGTAAGGCTAATGAAAAACTGTTTTTT.

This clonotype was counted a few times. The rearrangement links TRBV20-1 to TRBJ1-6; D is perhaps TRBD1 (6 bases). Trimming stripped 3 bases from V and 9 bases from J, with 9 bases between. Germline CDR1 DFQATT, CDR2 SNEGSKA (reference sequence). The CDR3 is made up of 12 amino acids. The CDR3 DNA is TGCAGTGCTAGGCCAGGGGCTTCACCCCTCCACTTT. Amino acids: CSARPGASPLHF.

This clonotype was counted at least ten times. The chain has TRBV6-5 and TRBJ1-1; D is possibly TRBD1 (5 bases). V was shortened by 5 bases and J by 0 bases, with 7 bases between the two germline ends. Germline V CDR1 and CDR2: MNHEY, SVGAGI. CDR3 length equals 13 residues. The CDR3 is CASSRQLNTEAFF. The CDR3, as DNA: TGTGCCAGCAGTCGACAGTTGAACACTGAAGCTTTCTTT.

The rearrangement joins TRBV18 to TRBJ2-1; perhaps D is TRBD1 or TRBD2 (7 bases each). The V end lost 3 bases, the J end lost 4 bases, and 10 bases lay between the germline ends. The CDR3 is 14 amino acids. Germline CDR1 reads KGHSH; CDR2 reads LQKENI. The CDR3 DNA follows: TGTGCCAGCTCACCTCAGGGGGGGTACAATGAGCAGTTCTTC. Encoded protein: CASSPQGGYNEQFF.

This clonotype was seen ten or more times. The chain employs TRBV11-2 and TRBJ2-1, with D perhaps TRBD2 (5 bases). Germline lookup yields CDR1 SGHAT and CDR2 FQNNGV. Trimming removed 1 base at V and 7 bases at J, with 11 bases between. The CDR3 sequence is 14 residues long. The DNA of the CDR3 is TGTGCCAGCAGCTTAGGAGGAGGATGGAATGAGCAGTTCTTC. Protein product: CASSLGGGWNEQFF.

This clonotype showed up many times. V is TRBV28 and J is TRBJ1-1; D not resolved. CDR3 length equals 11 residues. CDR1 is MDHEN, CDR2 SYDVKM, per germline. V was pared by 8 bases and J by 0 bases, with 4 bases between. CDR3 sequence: CASVLNTEAFF. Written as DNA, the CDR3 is TGTGCCAGCGTATTGAACACTGAAGCTTTCTTT.

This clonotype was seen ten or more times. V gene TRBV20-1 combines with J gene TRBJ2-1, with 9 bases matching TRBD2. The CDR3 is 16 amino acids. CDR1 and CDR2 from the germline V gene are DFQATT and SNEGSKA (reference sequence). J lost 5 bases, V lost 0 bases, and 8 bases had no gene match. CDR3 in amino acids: CSARDLVAGEDNEQFF. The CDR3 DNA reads TGCAGTGCTAGAGATCTGGTAGCGGGAGAGGACAATGAGCAGTTCTTC.

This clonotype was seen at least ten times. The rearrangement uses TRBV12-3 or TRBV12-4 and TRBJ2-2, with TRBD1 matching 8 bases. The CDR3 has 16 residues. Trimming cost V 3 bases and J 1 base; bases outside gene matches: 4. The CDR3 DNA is TGTGCCAGCAGTTTGGCCGGGACAGGGAACACCGGGGAGCTGTTTTTT. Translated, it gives CASSLAGTGNTGELFF.

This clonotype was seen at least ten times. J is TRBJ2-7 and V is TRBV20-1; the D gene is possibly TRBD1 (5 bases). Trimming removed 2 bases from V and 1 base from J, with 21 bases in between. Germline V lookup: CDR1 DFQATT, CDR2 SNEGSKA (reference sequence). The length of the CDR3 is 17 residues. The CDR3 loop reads CSARSKGAGPPSYEQYF. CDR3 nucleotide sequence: TGCAGTGCTAGATCGAAAGGGGCAGGGCCCCCATCCTACGAGCAGTACTTC.

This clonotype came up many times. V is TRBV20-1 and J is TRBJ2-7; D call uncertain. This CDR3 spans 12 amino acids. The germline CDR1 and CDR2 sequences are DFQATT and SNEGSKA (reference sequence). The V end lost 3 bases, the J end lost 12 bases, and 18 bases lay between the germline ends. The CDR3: CSASSRSVGGYF. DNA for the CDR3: TGCAGTGCTAGCTCCCGTTCTGTGGGTGGGTACTTC.